The 24 T cell receptor beta chains below all came from one sample that was sequenced in a study of blood T cell repertoires in COVID-19. Some clones are missing from TCRdb's copy, which holds only in-frame ones; the method was immunoSEQ multiplex PCR. Of some 150,000 clones listed, 80% to 90% are singletons. Sequencing was done on a sample of peripheral blood. These TCRs come from an older woman with acute or convalescent COVID-19.

The J gene is TRBJ1-2, the V gene TRBV12-3 or TRBV12-4; TRBD1 is a possible D gene (5 bases). V lost 3 bases and J 3 bases, leaving 8 bases between the germline ends. The CDR3 consists of 13 residues. Here the CDR3 DNA reads TGTGCCAGCAGTTTGAAACAGGACTATGGCTACACCTTC. Protein sequence: CASSLKQDYGYTF.

The chain couples TRBV6-2 or TRBV6-3 to TRBJ1-1, with 8 bases fitting TRBD1. The length of the CDR3 is 14 residues. J gave up 10 bases and V 0 bases, and 7 bases lay outside the gene matches. Germline V gene data show CDR1 as MNHEY and CDR2 as SVGEGT. CDR3 DNA: TGTGCCAGCAGTTACTCGGGACAGGCAAGGGCAGCTTTCTTT. This gives the protein CASSYSGQARAAFF.

The V call is TRBV2, the J call TRBJ2-2; D gene ambiguous. The germline gives CDR1 SNHLY, CDR2 FYNNEI. There are 12 residues in the CDR3. Trimming pared 6 bases from V and 16 bases from J, leaving 18 bases between. CDR3 in amino acids: CASSLPDPVAFF. The CDR3 nucleotides read TGTGCCAGCAGCCTCCCTGATCCCGTGGCGTTTTTT.

This clone was seen a few times. The CDR3 coding sequence is TGTGCCAGCTCACGGTCGCGGAGCAACACTGAAGCTTTCTTT. As protein: CASSRSRSNTEAFF. The chain couples TRBV18 to TRBJ1-1, with D hard to call. The CDR3 spans 14 residues. The V and J ends lost 4 bases and 2 bases respectively, with 11 bases between them. Germline CDR1 and CDR2: KGHSH and LQKENI.

V usage is TRBV9 and J usage is TRBJ2-7, with 11 nucleotides matching TRBD2. The V segment lost 4 bases and the J segment 3 bases; nucleotides outside the gene matches: 3. The CDR3 covers 14 residues. The germline V gene has CDR1 SGDLS and CDR2 YYNGEE. The CDR3 DNA follows: TGTGCCAGCAGCCTCGGACTAGCGGGCTACGAGCAGTACTTC. Translating it yields CASSLGLAGYEQYF. Using reference TRBV9 and TRBJ2-7 for the parts outside the CDR3, the full variable domain is DSGVTQTPKHLITATGQRVTLRCSPRSGDLSVYWYQQSLDQGLQFLIQYYNGEERAKGNILERFSAQQFPDLHSELNLSSLELGDSALYFCASSLGLAGYEQYFGPGTRLTVT.

V gene TRBV6-2 or TRBV6-3 combines with J gene TRBJ1-2, with 8 positions matching TRBD1. The CDR3 runs 14 residues. V was pared by 6 bases and J by 0 bases, with 3 bases of the junction left unmatched. Looked up from germline, CDR1 is MNHEY and CDR2 is SVGEGT. The CDR3 here is CASSQDRANYGYTF. DNA of the CDR3: TGTGCCAGCAGCCAGGACAGGGCTAACTATGGCTACACCTTC.

The chain combines TRBV6-6 with TRBJ2-3; D is undetermined. This CDR3 is built from 14 residues. Germline CDR1 reads MNHNY; CDR2 reads SVGAGI (reference sequence). The V end was cut by 7 bases, the J end by 2 bases, with 13 bases between. CDR3 residues: CASKSGILTDTQYF. The CDR3 region has the DNA TGTGCCAGCAAGTCGGGTATTCTCACAGATACGCAGTATTTT.

This sequence joins TRBV7-3 and TRBJ2-1, with 11 bases identical to TRBD1. V trimming: 5 bases; J trimming: 9 bases; junction bases outside the gene matches: 9. Germline V gene lookup returns CDR1 SGHTA and CDR2 FQGTGA. CDR3 length equals 15 residues. The CDR3 is CASSHGDRGVAEQFF. Written as DNA, the CDR3 is TGTGCCAGCAGCCATGGGGACAGGGGGGTTGCTGAGCAGTTCTTC.

The chain links TRBV27 to TRBJ2-5; possible D gene TRBD2, 5 bases. V was clipped by 5 bases and J by 5 bases, with 15 bases between them. Germline-derived CDR1 and CDR2 are MNHEY and SMNVEV (reference sequence). This CDR3 region has 14 residues. CDR3 loop: CASSPQRPRETQYF. The CDR3 DNA sequence: TGTGCCAGCAGTCCTCAGCGGCCGCGGGAGACCCAGTACTTC.

The chain joins TRBV10-3 to TRBJ1-6; no reliable D call. The CDR3 consists of 17 residues. Per the germline V gene, CDR1 is ENHRY and CDR2 is SYGVKD. V was clipped by 1 base and J by 0 bases, with 10 bases between them. CDR3 region: CAISEFHRSSYNSPLHF. The DNA of the CDR3 is TGTGCCATCAGTGAGTTCCACCGGAGCTCCTATAATTCACCCCTCCACTTT.

The V gene is TRBV5-4, the J gene TRBJ2-2, with 11 positions matching TRBD2. Germline V lookup: CDR1 SGHNT, CDR2 YYREEE (reference sequence). V trimming: 4 bases; J trimming: 7 bases; junction bases outside the gene matches: 9. The length of the CDR3 is 16 residues. CDR3 coding DNA: TGTGCCAGCAGCCAGCGACTAGCGGGGTTGGGCGGGGAGCTGTTTTTT. It yields the protein CASSQRLAGLGGELFF.

V gene TRBV19 combines with J gene TRBJ2-2; maybe TRBD2 (6 bases). This CDR3 has 17 amino acids. Germline V gene data show CDR1 as LNHDA and CDR2 as SQIVND (reference sequence). The V and J ends lost 1 base and 6 bases respectively, with 18 bases between them. The CDR3, as DNA: TGTGCCAGTAGTATAGCGGGAGCGGGCAATGGGGCCGGGGAGCTGTTTTTT. As protein: CASSIAGAGNGAGELFF.

This sequence joins TRBV28 and TRBJ2-3; 8 positions agree with TRBD1. Germline values: CDR1 MDHEN, CDR2 SYDVKM. The length of the CDR3 is 13 residues. V trimming: 4 bases; J trimming: 5 bases; junction bases outside the gene matches: 2. DNA of the CDR3: TGTGCCAGCAGTTCCGGACAGGGAGATACGCAGTATTTT. Its protein is CASSSGQGDTQYF.

A single count supports this clone. The chain recombines TRBV5-1 with TRBJ2-2; 10 positions agree with TRBD2. The germline gives CDR1 SGHRS, CDR2 YFSETQ. There are 15 residues in the CDR3. Germline trimming cut 5 bases from V and 6 bases from J; bases unmatched to any gene: 7. The CDR3 sequence: CASSFTSGAPGELFF. In nucleotides, the CDR3 is TGCGCCAGCAGTTTCACTAGCGGGGCGCCCGGGGAGCTGTTTTTT.

The rearrangement links TRBV19 to TRBJ1-1; no definite D call. This CDR3 region has 11 residues. The germline V and J ends were trimmed by 5 bases and 8 bases, with 9 bases remaining between them. CDR1 is LNHDA, CDR2 SQIVND, per germline (reference sequence). This CDR3 is CASSERKEAFF. Written as DNA, the CDR3 is TGTGCCAGTAGTGAGCGGAAGGAAGCTTTCTTT. The full variable domain, its missing parts supplied by reference TRBV19 and TRBJ1-1, is DGGITQSPKYLFRKEGQNVTLSCEQNLNHDAMYWYRQDPGQGLRLIYYSQIVNDFQKGDIAEGYSVSREKKESFPLTVTSAQKNPTAFYLCASSERKEAFFGQGTRLTVV.

The sample holds a few counts of this clone. V usage is TRBV19 and J usage is TRBJ1-2, with 7 bases matching TRBD1. The CDR3 loop spans 13 amino acids. Germline V gene sequence: CDR1 LNHDA, CDR2 SQIVND (reference sequence). The ends lost 5 bases at V and 5 bases at J; junction bases unmatched: 5. CDR3 coding DNA: TGTGCCAGTAGTTACGACAGGGTATATGGCTACACCTTC. Its protein product is CASSYDRVYGYTF. Using reference TRBV19 and TRBJ1-2 for the parts outside the CDR3, the full variable domain is DGGITQSPKYLFRKEGQNVTLSCEQNLNHDAMYWYRQDPGQGLRLIYYSQIVNDFQKGDIAEGYSVSREKKESFPLTVTSAQKNPTAFYLCASSYDRVYGYTFGSGTRLTVV.

The V gene is TRBV25-1, the J gene TRBJ1-6; 9 nucleotides align to TRBD1. This CDR3 contains 18 residues. V lost 4 bases and J lost 1; bases outside the gene matches: 8. Germline lookup yields CDR1 MGHDK and CDR2 SYGVNS. The CDR3 coding sequence is TGTGCCAGCAGTGGACCCGGGACAGGGATTTCCTATAATTCACCCCTCCACTTT. Amino acids: CASSGPGTGISYNSPLHF.

In this sample, this clone turned up once. This rearrangement joins TRBV19 to TRBJ1-1, with unresolved D. Trimming shortened V by 2 bases and J by 10 bases, and 14 bases separated the two germline ends. The germline gives CDR1 LNHDA, CDR2 SQIVND (reference sequence). CDR3 length equals 13 residues. The CDR3 nucleotides are TGTGCCAGTAGTATAACCATTCAGCGGTCAGCTTTCTTT. This codes for CASSITIQRSAFF.

The rearrangement joins TRBV27 to TRBJ2-2; perhaps TRBD1 as D (6 bases). The V end was cut by 2 bases, the J end by 4 bases, with 14 bases between. The CDR3 extends over 16 amino acids. The germline CDR1 and CDR2 sequences are MNHEY and SMNVEV (reference sequence). The DNA of the CDR3 is TGTGCCAGCAGTTTAATCGGCAGGGGTGGCACCGGGGAGCTGTTTTTT. Encoded protein: CASSLIGRGGTGELFF.

The chain couples TRBV28 to TRBJ1-6; tentative D call: TRBD1 (6 bases). The CDR3 runs 18 residues. The germline gives CDR1 MDHEN, CDR2 SYDVKM. Trimming cost V 2 bases and J 5 bases, with 19 bases left between them. The CDR3 DNA sequence: TGTGCCAGCAGTTTAAACCAGGGGAGTCCGTTAAATAATTCACCCCTCCACTTT. As protein: CASSLNQGSPLNNSPLHF.

The chain employs TRBV28 and TRBJ2-2; no firm D call. The ends were cut back, 7 bases at V and 4 bases at J, with 7 bases in the middle. Germline V gene data show CDR1 as MDHEN and CDR2 as SYDVKM. The CDR3 loop spans 12 amino acids. CDR3 sequence reads: CASTVRTGELFF. The CDR3, as DNA: TGTGCCAGCACGGTCCGCACCGGGGAGCTGTTTTTT.

As for this clone: Other DNA sequences within the sample encode an identical CDR3. This rearrangement joins TRBV5-1 to TRBJ2-5, with 8 positions matching TRBD2. Losses at the gene ends were 4 bases for V and 2 bases for J; bases not matched to a gene: 4. Germline V gene lookup returns CDR1 SGHRS and CDR2 YFSETQ. The CDR3 loop spans 14 amino acids. CDR3 residues: CASSPGTSQETQYF. CDR3 DNA sequence: TGCGCCAGCAGCCCGGGGACTAGTCAAGAGACCCAGTACTTC.

This chain uses TRBV5-1 with TRBJ2-3, with a tentative D call TRBD1 (6 bases). The CDR3 is 15 amino acids. Trimming shortened V by 0 bases and J by 0 bases, and 8 bases separated the two germline ends. CDR1 SGHRS and CDR2 YFSETQ come from the germline V gene. The CDR3 sequence is CASSLGQGSTDTQYF. CDR3 DNA: TGCGCCAGCAGCTTGGGTCAGGGGAGCACAGATACGCAGTATTTT.

V and J are TRBV19 and TRBJ1-3, with D unresolved. The CDR3 length is 13 residues. Between the trimmed V and J ends, which lost 7 bases and 7 bases, there was a span of 14 bases. Germline loops: CDR1 LNHDA, CDR2 SQIVND (reference sequence). CDR3 amino acids: CASMADRPNTIYF. In DNA, the CDR3 is TGTGCCAGTATGGCGGATAGGCCGAACACCATATATTTT.